This T cell receptor (beta chain) was sequenced for a study of immune evolution from preneoplasia to lung adenocarcinoma (dated by TCRdb to the early 2020s). Turning to the overall study: HLA loss of heterozygosity was seen in roughly 6.6%, 14% and 36% of AIS, MIA and ADC lesions, and in no AAH lesions. Immune contexture across lung adenocarcinoma precursors and invasive adenocarcinoma was profiled using immune gene expression, TCR sequencing and multiplex immunofluorescence. Resected precursor lesions (AAH, AIS, MIA) and invasive adenocarcinomas were compared with paired morphologically normal lung tissue. The sample size was set by how many specimens were available, not by a prior power calculation. The immune data were integrated with whole exome sequencing and methylation data obtained from the same cohort of nodules. The overall cohort comprised roughly 52 patients with pulmonary nodules who underwent surgical resection. TCR sequencing data were obtained from around 56 patients. The study reported that 85 to 130 samples were used for TCR sequencing. POLYSOLVER was used to infer class I HLA alleles from exome data, and LOHHLA was used to detect allele-specific HLA loss. General findings and caveats noted by the study authors: Because all patients came from Japan and China, whether the findings apply to Western populations was uncertain. The findings reflected association rather than direct causation, and larger cohorts with long-term follow-up and longitudinal biopsies were considered necessary. Normal lung showed the highest clonality, whereas later-stage lesions appeared to have higher T cell density and diversity but lower clonality. Top T cell clone frequencies were highest in normal lung and appeared to decrease progressively from AAH through AIS, MIA and invasive adenocarcinoma. The highest T cell clonality was observed in KRAS-mutant nodules compared with EGFR-mutant or double wild-type lesions.

TCR beta CDR3 regions were sequenced from DNA using the immunoSEQ hsTCRbeta Kit. The paper's data handling went like this. The ImmunoSEQ Analyzer was used to analyse the TCR sequencing data. T cell clonality was defined as 1 minus Pielou's evenness, as computed on productive rearrangements. The inverse Simpson index, applied to productive templates, was used to measure T cell diversity. T cell density was expressed as TCR beta template counts normalized to usable DNA, with usable DNA estimated by amplifying and sequencing housekeeping genes. Two-sided Kruskal-Wallis tests were used to compare TCR metrics across histologic stages. The immuneACCESS repertoire file appears here via TCRdb, limited to in-frame rearrangements. These files lack a portion of the clones; in checked studies, under half of the deficit traces to unresolved V genes, and the cause of the others is not known. V, J and clone size are taken as reported in that table, and D and trimming were inferred from the DNA itself. The sample yields under 45,000 clones; roughly 80% were counted once. The top ten constitute 4% to 5% of the sample.

The CDR1 and CDR2 encoded by the germline V gene (reference sequence) are SSHAT and FNYEAQ. The CDR3 covers 16 residues, taking in both the cysteine and the phenylalanine. This entry keeps only the CDR3 DNA: 48 bases, framed from base 1. Germline trimming: 7 bases from V, 6 bases from J; junction bases outside gene matches: 12. This clone has just one count. It lacks a known antigen. Base qualities are missing; no much larger clone stands one base away. Resection was performed on patients in Japan or China between the mid-2010s and the late 2010s. Two lung cancer pathologists independently reviewed H&E slides to confirm the histologic diagnosis of every case. For nucleic acid extraction, premalignant or tumor cells were enriched by macro-dissection following pathologic assessment. FFPE tissue was used for DNA isolation with the AllPrep DNA/RNA FFPE Kit.

The receptor was isolated from a person in their sixties with lung adenocarcinoma. The V gene is TRBV7-7 and the J gene is TRBJ2-1; 10 of the junction bases match TRBD2. Sequenced input: FFPE invasive lung adenocarcinoma tissue. The cell subset or site label here, explained by the study, means: frankly invasive lung adenocarcinoma (ADC). The nucleotide sequence is TGTGCCAGCACCATACTTCGGAGCGGGAGGGTCAATGAGCAGTTCTTC. The resulting protein is CASTILRSGRVNEQFF.